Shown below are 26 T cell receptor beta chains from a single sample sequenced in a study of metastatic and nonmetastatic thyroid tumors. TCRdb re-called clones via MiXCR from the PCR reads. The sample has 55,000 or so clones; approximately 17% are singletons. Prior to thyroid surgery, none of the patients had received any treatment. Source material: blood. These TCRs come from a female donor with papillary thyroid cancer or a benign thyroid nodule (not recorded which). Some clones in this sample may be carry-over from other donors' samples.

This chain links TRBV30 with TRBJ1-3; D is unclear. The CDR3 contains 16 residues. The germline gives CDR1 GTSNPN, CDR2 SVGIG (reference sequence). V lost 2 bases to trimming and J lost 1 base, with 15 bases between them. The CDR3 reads CAWSPWAPASGNTIYF. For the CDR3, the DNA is TGTGCCTGGAGTCCATGGGCACCGGCATCTGGAAACACCATATATTTT.

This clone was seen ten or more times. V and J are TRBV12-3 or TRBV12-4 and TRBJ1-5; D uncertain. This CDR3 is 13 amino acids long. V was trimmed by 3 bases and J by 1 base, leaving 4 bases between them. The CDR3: CASSLISNQPQHF. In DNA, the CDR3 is TGTGCCAGCAGTTTGATAAGCAATCAGCCCCAGCATTTT.

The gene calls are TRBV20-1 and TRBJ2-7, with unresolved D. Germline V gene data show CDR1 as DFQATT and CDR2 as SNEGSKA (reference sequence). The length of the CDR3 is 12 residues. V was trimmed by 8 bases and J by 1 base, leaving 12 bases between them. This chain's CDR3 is CSPARDSYEQYF. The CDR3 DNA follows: TGCAGTCCCGCGCGTGATTCCTACGAGCAGTACTTC.

This CDR3 is CASSSQGVGGGYTF. CDR3 DNA sequence: TGTGCCAGCAGTTCACAGGGGGTTGGCGGTGGCTACACCTTC. The V gene is TRBV28, the J gene TRBJ1-2; TRBD1 matches 8 bases. The CDR3 extends over 14 amino acids. Per the germline V gene, CDR1 is MDHEN and CDR2 is SYDVKM. Germline trimming cut 4 bases from V and 7 bases from J; bases unmatched to any gene: 8.

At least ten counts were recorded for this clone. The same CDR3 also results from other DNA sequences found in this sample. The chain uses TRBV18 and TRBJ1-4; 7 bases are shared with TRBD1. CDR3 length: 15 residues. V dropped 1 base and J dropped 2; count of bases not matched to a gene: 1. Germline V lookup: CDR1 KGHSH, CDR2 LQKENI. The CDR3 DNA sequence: TGTGCCAGCTCACCACAGGGGGCTACTAATGAAAAACTGTTTTTT. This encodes CASSPQGATNEKLFF. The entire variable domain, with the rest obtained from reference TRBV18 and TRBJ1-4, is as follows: NAGVMQNPRHLVRRRGQEARLRCSPMKGHSHVYWYRQLPEEGLKFMVYLQKENIIDESGMPKERFSAEFPKEGPSILRIQQVVRGDSAAYFCASSPQGATNEKLFFGSGTQLSVL.

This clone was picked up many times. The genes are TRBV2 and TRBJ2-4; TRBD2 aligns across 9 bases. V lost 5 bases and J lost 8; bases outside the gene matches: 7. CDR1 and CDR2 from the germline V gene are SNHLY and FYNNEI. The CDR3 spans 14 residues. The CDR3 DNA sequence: TGTGCCAGCAGTAAACAGGGACTAGCAGACATTCAGTACTTC. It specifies CASSKQGLADIQYF.

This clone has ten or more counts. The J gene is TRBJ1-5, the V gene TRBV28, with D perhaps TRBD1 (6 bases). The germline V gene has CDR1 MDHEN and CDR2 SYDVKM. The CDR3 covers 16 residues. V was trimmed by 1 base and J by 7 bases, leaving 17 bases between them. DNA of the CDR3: TGTGCCAGCAGTTTATCAGTGGGGGCCGCAGAACAGCCCCAGCATTTT. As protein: CASSLSVGAAEQPQHF.

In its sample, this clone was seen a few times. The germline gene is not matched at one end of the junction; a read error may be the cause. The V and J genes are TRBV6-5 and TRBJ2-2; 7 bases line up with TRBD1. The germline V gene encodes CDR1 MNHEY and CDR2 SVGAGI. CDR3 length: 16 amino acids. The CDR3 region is CASSYLTGSNTVELFF. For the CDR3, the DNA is TGTGCCAGCAGTTACCTGACAGGGTCGAACACCGTGGAGCTGTTTTTT.

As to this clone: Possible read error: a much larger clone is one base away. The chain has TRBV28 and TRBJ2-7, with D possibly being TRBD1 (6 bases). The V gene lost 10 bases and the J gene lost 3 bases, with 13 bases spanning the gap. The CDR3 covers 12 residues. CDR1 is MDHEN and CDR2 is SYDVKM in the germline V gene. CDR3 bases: TGTGCCATCCAGGTCAGGGGCTACGAGCAGTACTTC. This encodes CAIQVRGYEQYF.

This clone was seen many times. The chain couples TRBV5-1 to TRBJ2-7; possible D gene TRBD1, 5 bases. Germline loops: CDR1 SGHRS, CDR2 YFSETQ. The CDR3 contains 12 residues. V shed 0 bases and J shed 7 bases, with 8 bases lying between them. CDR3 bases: TGCGCCAGCAGCTTGGAGGGGCGGGAGCAGTACTTC. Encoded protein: CASSLEGREQYF.

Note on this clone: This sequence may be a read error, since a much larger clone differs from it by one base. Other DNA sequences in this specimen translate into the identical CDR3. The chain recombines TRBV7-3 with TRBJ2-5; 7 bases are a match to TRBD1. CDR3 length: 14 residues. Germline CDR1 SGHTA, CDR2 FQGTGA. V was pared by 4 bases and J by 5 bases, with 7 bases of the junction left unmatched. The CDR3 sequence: CASSSQGQAETQYF. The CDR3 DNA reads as TGTGCCAGCAGCTCACAGGGGCAGGCTGAGACCCAGTACTTC.

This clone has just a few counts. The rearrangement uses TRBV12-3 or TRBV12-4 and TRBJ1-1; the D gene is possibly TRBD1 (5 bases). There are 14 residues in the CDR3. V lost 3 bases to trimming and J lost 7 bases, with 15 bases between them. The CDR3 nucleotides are TGTGCCAGCAGTTTCCCAGGGATGATCAATGAAGCTTTCTTT. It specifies CASSFPGMINEAFF.

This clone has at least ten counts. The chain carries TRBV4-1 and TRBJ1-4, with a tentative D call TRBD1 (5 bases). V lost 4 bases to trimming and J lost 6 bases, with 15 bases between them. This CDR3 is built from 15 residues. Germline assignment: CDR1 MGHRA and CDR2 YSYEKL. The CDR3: CASSPGPSGDEKLFF. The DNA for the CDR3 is TGCGCCAGCAGCCCGGGACCTTCGGGGGATGAAAAACTGTTTTTT.

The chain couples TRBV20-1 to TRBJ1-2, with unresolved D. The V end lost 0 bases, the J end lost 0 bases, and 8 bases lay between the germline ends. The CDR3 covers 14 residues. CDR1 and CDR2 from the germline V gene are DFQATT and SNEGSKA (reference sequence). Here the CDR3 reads CSAREGSTNYGYTF. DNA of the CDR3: TGCAGTGCTAGAGAAGGCAGTACTAACTATGGCTACACCTTC.

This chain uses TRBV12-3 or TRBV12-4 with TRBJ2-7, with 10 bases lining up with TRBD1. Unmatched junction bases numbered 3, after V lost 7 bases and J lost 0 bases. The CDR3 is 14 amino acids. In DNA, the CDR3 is TGTGCCAGCATGGACAGGGGGATCTCCTACGAGCAGTACTTC. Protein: CASMDRGISYEQYF.

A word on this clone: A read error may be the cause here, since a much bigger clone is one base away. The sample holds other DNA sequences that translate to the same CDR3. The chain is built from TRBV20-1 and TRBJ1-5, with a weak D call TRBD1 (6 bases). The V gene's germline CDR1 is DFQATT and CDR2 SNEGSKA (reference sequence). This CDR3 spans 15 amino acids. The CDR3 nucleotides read TGCAGTGCTAGAGGAAGGGGACACAGCAATCAGCCCCAGCACTTT. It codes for CSARGRGHSNQPQHF.

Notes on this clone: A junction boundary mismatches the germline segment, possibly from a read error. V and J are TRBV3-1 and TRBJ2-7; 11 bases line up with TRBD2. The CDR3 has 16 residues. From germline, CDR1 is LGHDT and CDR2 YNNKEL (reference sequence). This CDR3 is CASSQGLAVALYEQYF. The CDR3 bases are TGCGCCAGCAGCCAGGGACTAGCGGTCGCGCTATACGAGCAGTACTTC.

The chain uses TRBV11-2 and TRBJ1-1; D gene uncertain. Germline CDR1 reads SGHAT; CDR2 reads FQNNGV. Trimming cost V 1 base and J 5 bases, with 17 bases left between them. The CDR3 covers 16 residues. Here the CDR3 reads CASSLVSGLTGTEAFF. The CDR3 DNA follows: TGTGCCAGCAGCTTAGTATCAGGTCTCACCGGAACTGAAGCTTTCTTT.

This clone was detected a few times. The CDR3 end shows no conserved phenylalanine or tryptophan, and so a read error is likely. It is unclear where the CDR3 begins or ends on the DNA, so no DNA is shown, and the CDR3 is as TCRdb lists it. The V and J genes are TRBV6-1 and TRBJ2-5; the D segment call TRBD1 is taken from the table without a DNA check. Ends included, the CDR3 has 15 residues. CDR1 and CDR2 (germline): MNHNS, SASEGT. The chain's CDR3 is CASSFEGDGQETEYL.

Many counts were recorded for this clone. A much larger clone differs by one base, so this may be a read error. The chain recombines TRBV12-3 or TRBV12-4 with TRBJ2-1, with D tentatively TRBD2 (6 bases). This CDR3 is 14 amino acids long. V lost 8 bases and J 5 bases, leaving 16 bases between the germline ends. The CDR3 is CASLPGLDHNEQFF. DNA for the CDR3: TGTGCCAGCTTACCGGGACTCGATCACAATGAGCAGTTCTTC.

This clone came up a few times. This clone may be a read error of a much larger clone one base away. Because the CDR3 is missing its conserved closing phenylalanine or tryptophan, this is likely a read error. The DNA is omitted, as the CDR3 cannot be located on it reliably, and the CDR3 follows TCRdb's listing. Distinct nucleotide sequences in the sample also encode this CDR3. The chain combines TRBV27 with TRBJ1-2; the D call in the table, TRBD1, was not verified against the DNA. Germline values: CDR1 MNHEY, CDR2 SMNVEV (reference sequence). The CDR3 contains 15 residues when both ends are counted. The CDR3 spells CASSLSSGQGDGYTL.

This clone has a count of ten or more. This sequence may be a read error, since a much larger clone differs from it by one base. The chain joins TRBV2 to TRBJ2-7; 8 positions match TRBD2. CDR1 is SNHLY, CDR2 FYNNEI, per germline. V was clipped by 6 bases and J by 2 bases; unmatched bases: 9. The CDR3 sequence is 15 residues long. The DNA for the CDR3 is TGTGCCAGCAGGGCCGGGGGGGTGAGGCCCTACGAGCAGTACTTC. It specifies CASRAGGVRPYEQYF.

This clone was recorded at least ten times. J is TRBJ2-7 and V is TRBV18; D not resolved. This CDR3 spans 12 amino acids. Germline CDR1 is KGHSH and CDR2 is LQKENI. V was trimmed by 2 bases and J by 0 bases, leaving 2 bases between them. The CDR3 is CASSPGSYEQYF. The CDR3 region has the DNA TGTGCCAGCTCACCAGGCTCCTACGAGCAGTACTTC.

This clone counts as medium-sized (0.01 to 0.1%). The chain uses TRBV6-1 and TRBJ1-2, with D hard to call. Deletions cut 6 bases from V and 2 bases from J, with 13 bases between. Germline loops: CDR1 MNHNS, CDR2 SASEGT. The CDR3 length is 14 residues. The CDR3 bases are TGTGCCAGCAGACCCCCCGGACGGAACTATGGCTACACCTTC. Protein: CASRPPGRNYGYTF.

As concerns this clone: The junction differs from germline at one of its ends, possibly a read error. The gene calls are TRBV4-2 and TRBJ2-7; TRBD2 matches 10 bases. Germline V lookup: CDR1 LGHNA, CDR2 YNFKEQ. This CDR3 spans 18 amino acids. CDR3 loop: CSSSQGGLAVGISYEQYF. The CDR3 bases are TGTTCCAGCAGCCAAGGTGGACTAGCGGTAGGAATCTCCTACGAGCAGTACTTC.

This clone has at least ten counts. The CDR3 sequence is CSVEDLRDVAATGELFF. As DNA, the CDR3 is TGCAGCGTTGAAGATCTCCGGGATGTAGCGGCCACCGGGGAGCTGTTTTTT. The V gene is TRBV29-1, the J gene TRBJ2-2; possibly TRBD2 for D (6 bases). This CDR3 spans 17 amino acids. Trimming took off 0 bases at V and 4 bases at J, with 18 bases between the two ends. Looked up from germline, CDR1 is SQVTM and CDR2 is ANQGSEA.